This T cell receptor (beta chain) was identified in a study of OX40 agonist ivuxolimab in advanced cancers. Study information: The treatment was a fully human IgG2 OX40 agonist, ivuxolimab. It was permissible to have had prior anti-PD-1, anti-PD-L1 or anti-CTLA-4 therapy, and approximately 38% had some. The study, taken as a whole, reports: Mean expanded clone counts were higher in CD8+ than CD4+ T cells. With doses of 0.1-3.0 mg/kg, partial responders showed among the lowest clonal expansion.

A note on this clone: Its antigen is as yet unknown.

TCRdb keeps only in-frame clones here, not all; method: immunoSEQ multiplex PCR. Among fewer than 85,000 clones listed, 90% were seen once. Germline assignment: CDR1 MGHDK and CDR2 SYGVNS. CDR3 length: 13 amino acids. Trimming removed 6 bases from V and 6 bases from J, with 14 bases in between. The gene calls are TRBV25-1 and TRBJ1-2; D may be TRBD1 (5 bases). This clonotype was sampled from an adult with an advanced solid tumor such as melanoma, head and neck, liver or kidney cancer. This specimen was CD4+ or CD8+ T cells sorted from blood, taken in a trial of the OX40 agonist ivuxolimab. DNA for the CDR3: TGTGCCAGCAGCCCCCAGGGTTATGATGGCTACACCTTC. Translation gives CASSPQGYDGYTF.